This T cell receptor beta chain was retrieved from a study of blood T cell repertoires in COVID-19. Study-level information: Some COVID-19 samples were acute and others convalescent; all came from the United States, Italy and Spain. In each case, the material was cDNA or gDNA derived from T cells, B-cell-depleted T cells, or PBMCs.

Original processing methods: Reference gene primer amplification yielded estimated nucleated cell counts. Assay: immunoSEQ multiplex PCR; the TCRdb copy retains only in-frame clones and omits some. D and trimming were read from the DNA, whereas the V and J calls and clone size are those reported in that table. The repertoire consists of roughly 390,000 clones, with 85% occurring once and the leading ten covering approximately 3.6%. This clone occurred a few times. Germline V gives CDR1 MGHRA, CDR2 YSYEKL. This CDR3 is 15 amino acids long. The V gene lost 3 bases and the J gene lost 4 bases, with 13 bases spanning the gap.

The receptor was isolated from a woman aged 18-35 years with acute or convalescent COVID-19. V usage is TRBV4-1 and J usage is TRBJ1-5; a weak D match, TRBD1 (6 bases). Sequences were obtained from peripheral blood. Here the CDR3 reads CASSHTGTLNQPQHF. CDR3 coding DNA: TGCGCCAGCAGCCATACAGGGACCTTAAATCAGCCCCAGCATTTT.